This TCR beta chain was obtained from a study of CXCR3-negative and CXCR3-positive naive CD8 T cells. Researchers sorted 250,000 to 350,000 cells of each CD8+ T cell subset in triplicate. Naivety in CD8+ T cells corresponded to a CD45RO-CCR7+CD27+CD95- phenotype. Study-wide findings and caveats: Across naive subsets, surface CD5 expression was comparable, and TCR strength was inferred from properties of the TRB CDR3. Cryopreserved PBMCs had partly decreased CXCR3 expression; fresh PBMCs were used in most assays.

The authors made the TRB cDNA libraries by 5' RACE using UMI labels. From its re-call of the 5' RACE reads, TCRdb lists each CDR3 protein once, without DNA. Found here are 84,000 or so distinct CDR3 sequences; the top ten clones hold roughly 1.4%. Comments on this clonotype: As yet, its antigen is unknown.

The CDR3 is 15 residues long. Germline CDR1 and CDR2: SEHNR and FQNEAQ (reference sequence). The chain couples TRBV7-9 to TRBJ2-5; TCRdb designates TRBD1, a call that cannot be tested without DNA. The source of this sequence is a human donor in good health. Some clones in this sample may be carry-over from other donors' samples. The specimen was naive CXCR3- CD8+ T cells from blood. Sample subset: CD45RO-CCR7+CD27+CD95- naive CD8+ T cells lacking CXCR3 (TNR3-). The CDR3: CASSLDRTPGETQYF.